This TCR beta chain stems from a study of cytomegalovirus exposure and HLA in healthy donors. Points from the study as a whole: It was 150 to 200 TCR beta chains that were listed as cytomegalovirus-associated. An analysis was carried out later, and it reportedly showed fewer N-insertions in an Asian-associated ancestry cluster than the roughly 700-donor mean. The authors confirmed in vitro that three CMV-associated chains were specific for CMV antigens.

CDR3 length equals 10 residues. V was shortened by 8 bases and J by 7 bases, with 8 bases between the two germline ends. Germline CDR1 reads MDHEN; CDR2 reads SYDVKM. This clone was detected only a few times. Antigen specificity is unknown. PCR primers comprised 60 Vbeta and 13 Jbeta primers. Using immunoSEQ multiplex PCR, the repertoire was profiled, and TCRdb retains in-frame clones only, with some absent. The data contain 100,000 to 120,000 clones, 78% of them singletons. V gene TRBV28 combines with J gene TRBJ1-1; TRBD1 is a possible D gene (6 bases). The receptor comes from a man aged 30 to 45 in good health and CMV-seronegative. Material: PBMCs. CDR3 amino acids: CASGTIEAFF. In DNA, the CDR3 is TGTGCCAGCGGGACAATTGAAGCTTTCTTT. Full variable domain (remainder filled in from reference TRBV28 and TRBJ1-1): DVKVTQSSRYLVKRTGEKVFLECVQDMDHENMFWYRQDPGLGLRLIYFSYDVKMKEKGDIPEGYSVSREKKERFSLILESASTNQTSMYLCASGTIEAFFGQGTRLTVV.